This T cell receptor (beta chain) emerged from a study of read filtering for tumor transcriptome and immune sequencing. Whole-study context: Among patients, some 17 were male and 14 female, aged roughly 45 to 90 (mean approximately 71). By R-ISS, stages I, II and III held approximately 8, 16 and 7 patients. Per sample, TCR-region reads ranged about 4.05 to 11 million by IR-seq, about 75 to 1,300 by RNA-seq.

The library was built from approximately 400 ng RNA with molecular barcoded adaptors for alpha/delta and beta/gamma chains. TCRdb processed the reads anew with MiXCR; each CDR3 protein has one entry. The repertoire holds approximately 58,000 distinct CDR3 sequences, less than 25% seen once, with approximately 18% in the top ten. CDR3 length: 13 residues. V lost 4 bases, J lost 6 bases, and 12 bases lay in between. The germline CDR1 and CDR2 sequences are SGHAT and FQNNGV. Material for sequencing was a population of CD138-negative cells sorted from bone marrow. The V gene is TRBV11-2, the J gene TRBJ1-1; no clear D gene. The clonotype comes from a donor at least 40 years old with multiple myeloma. In DNA form, the CDR3 reads TGTGCCAGCAGCTCGCCGAAAAGGGCTGAAGCTTTCTTT. Its translation: CASSSPKRAEAFF.